The 12 T cell receptor beta chains below all came from one sample that was sequenced in a study of high-grade serous ovarian cancer treatment subgroups. The tumor samples were collected prior to definitive surgery or chemotherapy. Sequencing used immunoSEQ multiplex PCR; TCRdb keeps in-frame clones, though not all of them. The sample yields 12,000 to 15,000 clones, 86% seen once. Sample: tumor tissue. Receptors were obtained from a human donor with high-grade serous ovarian cancer.

CDR3 DNA: TGCGCCAGCAGCATTTGGACAGGTCCAGCCTACGAGCAGTACTTC. Translating gives CASSIWTGPAYEQYF. The rearrangement uses TRBV5-1 and TRBJ2-7, with TRBD1 identical over 7 bases. After removal of 4 bases from V and 2 bases from J, the junction contained 9 bases not matched to a gene. This CDR3 is built from 15 residues. Germline values: CDR1 SGHRS, CDR2 YFSETQ.

J is TRBJ2-3 and V is TRBV4-2; no clear D gene. Trimming shortened V by 3 bases and J by 1 base, and 8 bases separated the two germline ends. The germline CDR1 and CDR2 sequences are LGHNA and YNFKEQ. The CDR3 contains 14 residues. As DNA, the CDR3 is TGTGCCAGCAGCCAGGCAGACGGCACAGATACGCAGTATTTT. Protein: CASSQADGTDTQYF.

About this clone: Within the sample, other DNA sequences also encode this same CDR3. The chain combines TRBV9 with TRBJ2-2; D call uncertain. Germline CDR1 reads SGDLS; CDR2 reads YYNGEE. V was pared by 0 bases and J by 1 base, with 4 bases between. The CDR3 runs to 14 residues. The CDR3 DNA reads as TGTGCCAGCAGCGTAGAACGGAACACCGGGGAGCTGTTTTTT. Protein: CASSVERNTGELFF.

This clone was seen a single time. A read error may produce the germline difference seen at one junction end. The chain has TRBV5-3 and TRBJ1-6, with D possibly being TRBD1 (5 bases). TRBV5-3 is treated as an ORF (open reading frame) with a function not yet certain. This CDR3 contains 14 residues. The CDR3 sequence: CASSLVGENSPLHF. As DNA, the CDR3 is TGTGCCAGCAGCTTGGTGGGGGAGAATTCACCCCTCCACTTT.

The chain joins TRBV5-5 to TRBJ2-3, with 7 bases fitting TRBD1. The trim removed 5 bases at V and 3 bases at J, leaving 18 bases unmatched. The CDR3 sequence is 18 residues long. Germline lookup yields CDR1 SGHKS and CDR2 YYEKEE (reference sequence). The CDR3 loop reads CASSRFSLDRVETDTQYF. Written as DNA, the CDR3 is TGTGCCAGCAGTCGTTTTAGCCTTGACAGGGTGGAAACAGATACGCAGTATTTT.

The chain combines TRBV7-2 with TRBJ1-5, with a possible D match to TRBD1 (5 bases). Looked up from germline, CDR1 is SGHTA and CDR2 is FQGNSA. This CDR3 region has 14 residues. V lost 2 bases, J lost 3 bases, and 8 bases lay in between. The CDR3 protein is CASSLTGSNQPQHF. The CDR3 DNA is TGTGCCAGCAGCTTAACAGGATCCAATCAGCCCCAGCATTTT.

This chain links TRBV25-1 with TRBJ2-5; D remains ambiguous. The CDR3 totals 13 residues. Trimming left V 4 bases short and J 5 bases short, with 11 bases between. Germline V gene data show CDR1 as MGHDK and CDR2 as SYGVNS. For the CDR3, the DNA is TGTGCCAGCAGTGTAGTAACGTGGGAGACCCAGTACTTC. Protein: CASSVVTWETQYF.

The CDR3 loop reads CASSHSRLTSYEQYF. In DNA, the CDR3 is TGCGCCAGCAGCCACTCGCGGCTTACCTCCTACGAGCAGTACTTC. The chain has TRBV4-3 and TRBJ2-7; D gene uncertain. CDR1 is LGHNA, CDR2 YSLEER, per germline. Trimming removed 3 bases from V and 0 bases from J, with 12 bases in between. The CDR3 has 15 amino acids.

This chain joins TRBV27 and TRBJ2-1, with no clear D. Per the germline V gene, CDR1 is MNHEY and CDR2 is SMNVEV (reference sequence). The CDR3 has 9 amino acids. V was shortened by 7 bases and J by 10 bases, with 5 bases between the two germline ends. CDR3 in amino acids: CASIREQFF. The CDR3 nucleotides are TGTGCCAGCATCCGCGAGCAGTTCTTC.

This chain joins TRBV7-9 and TRBJ2-7; D is ambiguous. The CDR3 runs to 15 residues. Germline V gene lookup returns CDR1 SEHNR and CDR2 FQNEAQ (reference sequence). The germline V and J ends were trimmed by 4 bases and 2 bases, with 15 bases remaining between them. Here the CDR3 DNA reads TGTGCCAGCAGCTCATCCTGGGCCCCCCCCTACGAGCAGTACTTC. Its protein product is CASSSSWAPPYEQYF.

The J gene is TRBJ1-2, the V gene TRBV7-8; possible D gene TRBD1, 6 bases. Trimming left V 4 bases short and J 4 bases short, with 19 bases between. The CDR3 length is 16 residues. The germline V gene has CDR1 SGHVS and CDR2 FQNEAQ. The CDR3 protein is CASSSFPGTPSYGYTF. The CDR3, as DNA: TGTGCCAGCAGCTCGTTCCCCGGGACACCGAGCTATGGCTACACCTTC.

The chain couples TRBV10-3 to TRBJ2-1, with TRBD2 identical over 11 bases. This CDR3 is 15 amino acids long. The germline gives CDR1 ENHRY, CDR2 SYGVKD. Trimming took 4 bases from V and 7 from J; bases not matched to a gene: 6. The CDR3 DNA is TGTGCCATCAGTGCATTAGCGGGGGGGCCGAATGAGCAGTTCTTC. Residues: CAISALAGGPNEQFF.